The clone carrying this T cell receptor (beta chain) came up many times. The antigen remains undetermined. On each TCR cDNA molecule, a unique molecular identifier was present. TCRdb re-called the 5' RACE reads with MiXCR, one entry per CDR3 protein. Among around 120,000 distinct CDR3 sequences listed, 12% were seen once. This entry comes from a study of spatial heterogeneity in lung cancer. In the study overall: The cohort: under 80 early-stage, untreated non-small cell lung cancer patients. General study results and limits: Ubiquitous expanded tumor TCRs appeared in blood more at resection than follow-up.

Trimming took off 6 bases at V and 5 bases at J, with 11 bases between the two ends. Germline-derived CDR1 and CDR2 are MDHEN and SYDVKM. The CDR3 length is 12 residues. The time point is: blood at routine non-recurrence follow-up after resection. The authors sequenced whole RNA from tumor, nontumor lung or frozen PBMC without sorting. The source is a male donor with early-stage non-small cell lung cancer. Here the sequenced sample was PBMCs, taken at follow-up. V and J are TRBV28 and TRBJ2-7; D gene ambiguous. The DNA of the CDR3 is TGTGCCAGCAGCCCCCTCCTGGACGAGCAGTACTTC. As protein: CASSPLLDEQYF. The full variable domain, in which reference TRBV28 and TRBJ2-7 provide the parts outside the CDR3, is DVKVTQSSRYLVKRTGEKVFLECVQDMDHENMFWYRQDPGLGLRLIYFSYDVKMKEKGDIPEGYSVSREKKERFSLILESASTNQTSMYLCASSPLLDEQYFGPGTRLTVT.